These 19 T cell receptor beta chains were all obtained from the same sample, sequenced in a study of T-cell memory formation after mild COVID-19. TCRdb reanalysed the 5' RACE reads using MiXCR and keeps one entry per CDR3 protein. The sample lists 300,000 to 400,000 distinct CDR3 sequences; less than 20% were seen once. Sequenced material: PBMCs or a T cell subset sorted from them (not recorded which). The receptors stem from a man aged 18 to 35 who had mild COVID-19 (a few samples of this study predate the infection). Cell type and time point are not known.

The sample holds a few counts of this clonotype. The chain employs TRBV29-1 and TRBJ2-2; 8 bases match TRBD1. The germline V gene has CDR1 SQVTM and CDR2 ANQGSEA. Trimming took 6 bases from V and 3 from J; bases not matched to a gene: 6. This CDR3 is 14 amino acids long. The CDR3 nucleotides are TGCAGCGTCCCCGGACAGGGACACACCGGGGAGCTGTTTTTT. It specifies CSVPGQGHTGELFF.

The V gene is TRBV18, the J gene TRBJ1-5; D unclear. Looked up from germline, CDR1 is KGHSH and CDR2 is LQKENI. There are 13 residues in the CDR3. Trimming shortened V by 3 bases and J by 4 bases, and 7 bases separated the two germline ends. In DNA form, the CDR3 reads TGTGCCAGCTCACCTGAACAGAATCAGCCCCAGCATTTT. Amino acids: CASSPEQNQPQHF.

This chain links TRBV6-2 or TRBV6-3 with TRBJ1-5; D ambiguous. The CDR3 extends over 16 amino acids. V lost 0 bases and J 2 bases, leaving 11 bases between the germline ends. From germline, CDR1 is MNHEY and CDR2 SVGEGT. The CDR3 loop reads CASSYSYSGGNQPQHF. The CDR3 coding sequence is TGTGCCAGCAGTTACTCATACAGCGGAGGCAATCAGCCCCAGCATTTT.

This chain links TRBV3-1 with TRBJ2-5; 7 bases map to TRBD1. Germline loops: CDR1 LGHDT, CDR2 YNNKEL (reference sequence). CDR3 length: 14 residues. V gave up 2 bases and J gave up 4 bases; unmatched junction bases: 4. CDR3 region: CASSQTGARETQYF. The CDR3 DNA reads TGTGCCAGCAGCCAAACAGGGGCTAGAGAGACCCAGTACTTC.

The chain carries TRBV4-2 and TRBJ1-2; a weak D match, TRBD1 (6 bases). Trimming left V 0 bases short and J 3 bases short, with 14 bases between. This CDR3 has 16 amino acids. Germline CDR1 reads LGHNA; CDR2 reads YNFKEQ. The CDR3 sequence is CASSQEGAEAYYGYTF. The CDR3 nucleotides are TGTGCCAGCAGCCAAGAGGGGGCCGAAGCCTACTATGGCTACACCTTC.

This clonotype was detected only a few times. The chain joins TRBV11-2 to TRBJ2-1; TRBD2 aligns across 8 bases. Trimming took 4 bases from V and 5 from J; bases not matched to a gene: 13. The length of the CDR3 is 17 residues. CDR1 is SGHAT, CDR2 FQNNGV, per germline. This CDR3 is CASSSPRLAQGDNEQFF. In DNA, the CDR3 is TGTGCCAGCAGCTCCCCAAGACTAGCGCAAGGGGACAATGAGCAGTTCTTC.

The gene calls are TRBV5-1 and TRBJ2-7; the match to TRBD2 covers 8 bases. Germline CDR1 and CDR2: SGHRS and YFSETQ. CDR3 size: 14 residues. V lost 4 bases, J lost 7 bases, and 10 bases stayed unmatched. The DNA of the CDR3 is TGCGCCAGCAGCCCTGGACTAGCTGGCGTGGAGCAGTACGTC. Its protein is CASSPGLAGVEQYV.

The V call is TRBV4-2, the J call TRBJ1-5, with D maybe TRBD1 (6 bases). The V end was cut by 2 bases, the J end by 0 bases, with 8 bases between. CDR3 length: 15 amino acids. Germline V CDR1 and CDR2: LGHNA, YNFKEQ. CDR3 protein: CASSQSQGSNQPQHF. The CDR3 nucleotides read TGTGCCAGCAGCCAATCACAGGGTAGCAATCAGCCCCAGCATTTT.

This clonotype showed up just a few times. V usage is TRBV20-1 and J usage is TRBJ2-4; D remains ambiguous. The CDR3 totals 12 residues. V gave up 1 base and J gave up 7 bases, with 8 bases separating them. CDR1 DFQATT and CDR2 SNEGSKA come from the germline V gene (reference sequence). The CDR3 DNA follows: TGCAGTGCTAGAGGAGAAGGGAACATTCAGTACTTC. Protein sequence: CSARGEGNIQYF.

This sequence joins TRBV5-1 and TRBJ1-2, with D possibly matching TRBD1 (5 bases). Germline CDR1 SGHRS, CDR2 YFSETQ. The V end lost 1 base, the J end lost 8 bases, and 21 bases lay between the germline ends. The CDR3 consists of 16 residues. CDR3 nucleotide sequence: TGCGCCAGCAGCTTGTTTTTCGGGACGCACCAAGGGGGCTACACCTTC. This gives the protein CASSLFFGTHQGGYTF.

V gene TRBV2 combines with J gene TRBJ2-2; 15 bases are shared with TRBD2. Per the germline V gene, CDR1 is SNHLY and CDR2 is FYNNEI. The trim removed 7 bases at V and 6 bases at J, leaving 9 bases unmatched. CDR3 length: 17 amino acids. CDR3 residues: CASMKEGLAGGPGELFF. The DNA of the CDR3 is TGTGCCAGCATGAAAGAAGGACTAGCGGGGGGGCCCGGGGAGCTGTTTTTT.

This clonotype was seen more than once but under ten times. This sequence joins TRBV7-2 and TRBJ1-2; the D gene is possibly TRBD1 (6 bases). The V end was cut by 5 bases, the J end by 1 base, with 11 bases between. CDR3 length: 14 residues. Per the germline V gene, CDR1 is SGHTA and CDR2 is FQGNSA. The CDR3 here is CASSRIRGNYGYTF. CDR3 DNA sequence: TGTGCCAGCAGCCGGATCAGGGGTAACTATGGCTACACCTTC. The entire variable domain, with the rest obtained from reference TRBV7-2 and TRBJ1-2, is as follows: GAGVSQSPSNKVTEKGKDVELRCDPISGHTALYWYRQSLGQGLEFLIYFQGNSAPDKSGLPSDRFSAERTGGSVSTLTIQRTQQEDSAVYLCASSRIRGNYGYTFGSGTRLTVV.

This clonotype was counted at least ten times. The chain carries TRBV12-3 or TRBV12-4 and TRBJ2-5; TRBD2 aligns across 10 bases. This CDR3 spans 16 amino acids. V shed 2 bases, J shed 1 base, and the junction held 4 bases outside the gene matches. CDR3 coding DNA: TGTGCCAGCAGTTTAAGCGGGGGGGCCCCCCAAGAGACCCAGTACTTC. It translates to CASSLSGGAPQETQYF.

V and J are TRBV18 and TRBJ2-3, with D perhaps matching TRBD1 (5 bases). Germline V gives CDR1 KGHSH, CDR2 LQKENI. Trimming removed 8 bases from V and 1 base from J, with 16 bases in between. The CDR3 extends over 15 amino acids. CDR3 sequence reads: CASRRQIIGTDTQYF. The CDR3 region has the DNA TGTGCCAGCCGACGACAGATTATCGGCACAGATACGCAGTATTTT.

The J gene is TRBJ2-3, the V gene TRBV6-5; D is unclear. The CDR3 has 17 residues. The germline CDR1 and CDR2 sequences are MNHEY and SVGAGI. Trimming cost V 1 base and J 0 bases, with 14 bases left between them. The CDR3 sequence: CASSYFQAGTSTDTQYF. As DNA, the CDR3 is TGTGCCAGCAGTTACTTCCAGGCCGGAACTAGCACAGATACGCAGTATTTT.

The chain is built from TRBV21-1 and TRBJ2-2; the table assigns TRBD1, which was not confirmed against the DNA. TRBV21-1 has pseudogene status. The CDR3 sequence is 15 residues long. CDR3: CASMQTRAGTGELFF. CDR3 nucleotide sequence: TGTGCCAGCATGCAAACAAGGGCGGGCACCGGGGAGCTGTTTTTT.

The chain employs TRBV7-8 and TRBJ1-2; D unclear. This CDR3 contains 13 residues. CDR1 is SGHVS, CDR2 FQNEAQ, per germline. V lost 5 bases and J lost 3, with 10 bases in between. The CDR3 loop is CASSVGIYYGYTF. DNA of the CDR3: TGTGCCAGCAGCGTCGGGATCTACTATGGCTACACCTTC.

This clonotype has only a few counts. The genes are TRBV11-2 and TRBJ2-1; tentative D call: TRBD2 (6 bases). This CDR3 has 13 residues. V was clipped by 5 bases and J by 6 bases, with 11 bases between them. Looked up from germline, CDR1 is SGHAT and CDR2 is FQNNGV. The CDR3 DNA sequence: TGTGCCAGCAGCGCGGGACTGCTCAATGAGCAGTTCTTC. This gives the protein CASSAGLLNEQFF.

The rearrangement joins TRBV5-4 to TRBJ2-3; D perhaps matches TRBD1 (5 bases). CDR3 length: 14 amino acids. V lost 4 bases and J lost 5, with 14 bases in between. Germline V CDR1 and CDR2: SGHNT, YYREEE (reference sequence). The CDR3 loop reads CASSQGGRGDTQYF. As DNA, the CDR3 is TGTGCCAGCAGCCAGGGTGGGCGAGGAGATACGCAGTATTTT.